This T cell receptor beta chain emerged from a study of cytomegalovirus exposure and HLA in healthy donors. Study in general: Most donors, around 81% of a few hundred genotyped, fell in the Caucasian-associated ancestry cluster.

Points on this clone: Antigen unknown.

The CDR3 is 14 amino acids. V was shortened by 3 bases and J by 4 bases, with 12 bases between the two germline ends. Germline assignment: CDR1 WNHNN and CDR2 SYGVQD (reference sequence). Study observations and caveats: Some V segments, TRBV6-2 and TRBV6-3 among them, were indistinguishable and were therefore excluded.

The primer mix had 60 Vbeta and 13 Jbeta primers. This table comes from immunoSEQ multiplex PCR, and its TCRdb copy is limited to in-frame clones, with some not included. Here the sample table reports around 130,000 clones. The chain has TRBV10-1 and TRBJ1-1; no clear D. The clonotype was recovered from a woman aged 55-70 years in good health and CMV-seronegative. The sample taken for sequencing was PBMCs. CDR3: CASSDPDSGTEAFF. In nucleotides, the CDR3 is TGCGCCAGCAGTGACCCGGACTCCGGCACTGAAGCTTTCTTT.